This TCR beta chain derives from a study of T-cell reconstitution after alpha-beta-depleted transplantation in children. Findings and caveats of the study: From surviving recipient T cells and thymic progenitors came the high day-60 TCRbeta diversity observed in some patients. About two months after transplant, alpha-beta T cells reportedly came from several hundred expanded graft clones.

This CDR3 has 16 residues. V dropped 0 bases and J dropped 10 bases, with 17 bases sitting between them. CDR1 SGHKS and CDR2 YYEKEE come from the germline V gene (reference sequence). TCRbeta library preparation incorporated unique molecular identifiers. A single record per CDR3 protein comes from TCRdb applying MiXCR to the PCR reads. The table shows 250,000 to 400,000 distinct CDR3 sequences, with approximately 23% occurring only once. Details on this clonotype: Antigen specificity is unknown.

This TCR came from a male patient under 18 who had a stem cell transplant for acute lymphoblastic leukemia, so the T cells may come from the graft donor. The specimen was PBMCs, mostly from graft donor cells, collected 180 days after TCRalphabeta/CD19-depleted stem cell transplant. This sequence joins TRBV5-5 and TRBJ1-6; D not resolved. CDR3 sequence (DNA): TGTGCCAGCAGCTTGGAGGGCGTGCAACCCCACTCACCCCTCCACTTT. It translates to CASSLEGVQPHSPLHF.